This T cell receptor beta chain was identified in a study of cytomegalovirus exposure and HLA in healthy donors. Study-wide results and caveats: Later analysis revealed greater clonal expansion in HLA-associated TCR beta chains than in equally common others. By a later analysis, the bulk of CMV-associated TCR beta chains appeared HLA-restricted. Presence/absence comparisons presumed near-even sequencing depth among donors. An ancestry cluster, one associated with Asian ancestry, reportedly showed fewer N-insertions than the roughly 670-donor mean in a later analysis.

V lost 7 bases, J lost 5 bases, and 15 bases stayed unmatched. CDR1 is MNHEY and CDR2 is SMNVEV in the germline V gene (reference sequence). The CDR3 contains 16 residues. Primers included in the PCR were 60 Vbeta and 13 Jbeta primers. This table comes from immunoSEQ multiplex PCR, and its TCRdb copy is limited to in-frame clones, with some not included. The table shows 100,000 to 120,000 clones, with around 66% occurring only once. About this clone itself: Its antigen remains unidentified.

The V and J genes are TRBV27 and TRBJ2-3; 7 bases line up with TRBD1. Sequenced material: PBMCs. This receptor was obtained from a man younger than 30 in good health and CMV-seropositive. The CDR3 sequence is CASTGESGRGIDTQYF. For the CDR3, the DNA is TGTGCCAGCACAGGAGAATCGGGCAGGGGGATAGATACGCAGTATTTT.